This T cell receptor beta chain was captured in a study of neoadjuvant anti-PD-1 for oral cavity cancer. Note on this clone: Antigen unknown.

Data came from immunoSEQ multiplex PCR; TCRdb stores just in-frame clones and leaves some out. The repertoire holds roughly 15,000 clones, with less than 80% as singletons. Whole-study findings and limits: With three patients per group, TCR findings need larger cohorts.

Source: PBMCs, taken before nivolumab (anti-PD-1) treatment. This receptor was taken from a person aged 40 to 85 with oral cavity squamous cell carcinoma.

CDR3 amino acids: CASSSLITGGSEAFF. The CDR3 DNA reads TGCGCCAGCAGCTCCCTTATTACAGGGGGCTCTGAAGCTTTCTTT. The chain employs TRBV5-1 and TRBJ1-1, with 9 bases fitting TRBD1. CDR1 is SGHRS, CDR2 YFSETQ, per germline. The trim removed 3 bases at V and 6 bases at J, leaving 9 bases unmatched. The CDR3 runs to 15 residues.